Shown below are 12 T cell receptor beta chains from a single sample sequenced in a study of CD8+CD57+ T cells in acquired aplastic anemia. Genomic DNA constituted the template upon which TCR beta VDJ and CDR3 profiling was performed. MiXCR was run by TCRdb on the reads, yielding one entry per CDR3 protein. This table has a few hundred thousand distinct CDR3 sequences, 34% appearing once. The sequencing input was sorted CD4+, CD8+, or CD8+CD57+ T cells (not recorded which) from PBMCs. Receptors originate from a human donor in good health, serving as a control.

There are a few counts of this clonotype. The V and J genes are TRBV20-1 and TRBJ2-3; D gene unclear. V shed 3 bases and J shed 3 bases, with 13 bases lying between them. This CDR3 comprises 14 residues. From germline, CDR1 is DFQATT and CDR2 SNEGSKA (reference sequence). The CDR3: CSASAPSTTDTQYF. The DNA of the CDR3 is TGCAGTGCTAGTGCCCCCTCGACGACAGATACGCAGTATTTT.

The chain is built from TRBV7-8 and TRBJ2-7; D is possibly TRBD1 (6 bases). Germline V gene lookup returns CDR1 SGHVS and CDR2 FQNEAQ. Trimming removed 5 bases from V and 4 bases from J, with 15 bases in between. The CDR3 is made up of 14 amino acids. The CDR3 sequence is CASSRPGQRYEQYF. CDR3 nucleotides: TGTGCCAGCAGCCGGCCCGGACAGCGATACGAGCAGTACTTC.

This clonotype was observed once. DNA for the CDR3: TGTGCCAGTAGTATTCTCAAAGGGGCCTACGAGCAGTACTTC. Translation: CASSILKGAYEQYF. The rearrangement joins TRBV19 to TRBJ2-7, with D possibly TRBD1 on 5 matching bases. V was cut by 3 bases and J by 2 bases, with 11 bases left in between. This CDR3 has 14 amino acids. Germline V gene sequence: CDR1 LNHDA, CDR2 SQIVND (reference sequence).

This clonotype came up many times. The J gene is TRBJ1-1, the V gene TRBV5-1; unclear D gene. CDR3 length equals 13 residues. Trimming removed 4 bases from V and 4 bases from J, with 11 bases in between. Germline CDR1 is SGHRS and CDR2 is YFSETQ. The CDR3 region has the DNA TGCGCCAGCAGCCCTACCATGACCACTGAAGCTTTCTTT. Its protein product is CASSPTMTTEAFF.

This clonotype appeared many times. In DNA, the CDR3 is TGTGCCAGCAGCCAAGACAGTATTAACTACAATGAGCAGTTCTTC. Protein sequence: CASSQDSINYNEQFF. The J gene is TRBJ2-1, the V gene TRBV12-3 or TRBV12-4; tentative D call: TRBD1 (5 bases). V was clipped by 6 bases and J by 3 bases, with 15 bases between them. This CDR3 region has 15 residues.

This clonotype was recorded at least ten times. The chain employs TRBV2 and TRBJ2-1; D may be TRBD2 (6 bases). The CDR3 is made up of 14 amino acids. Looked up from germline, CDR1 is SNHLY and CDR2 is FYNNEI. The V gene lost 3 bases and the J gene lost 7 bases, with 13 bases spanning the gap. CDR3 in amino acids: CASSDRVGRNEQFF. CDR3 in DNA: TGTGCCAGCAGTGATCGGGTGGGGAGGAATGAGCAGTTCTTC.

In its sample, this clonotype was seen many times. This sequence joins TRBV7-9 and TRBJ1-2, with 10 bases identical to TRBD1. In germline, CDR1 is SEHNR, CDR2 FQNEAQ (reference sequence). With V trimmed by 6 bases and J by 6 bases, 10 bases remained unmatched. The CDR3 has 15 residues. The CDR3 nucleotides are TGTGCCAGCAGAGAAGCCGGACAGGGGGAGAATGGCTACACCTTC. This gives the protein CASREAGQGENGYTF.

This clonotype was recorded many times. The V gene is TRBV15, the J gene TRBJ2-7; 9 bases align to TRBD2. Unmatched junction bases numbered 3, after V lost 0 bases and J lost 0 bases. CDR1 and CDR2 from the germline V gene are LNHNV and YYDKDF (reference sequence). There are 16 residues in the CDR3. As DNA, the CDR3 is TGTGCCACCAGCAGAGAAGCGGGAGGCTCCTCCTACGAGCAGTACTTC. Amino acids: CATSREAGGSSYEQYF.

There are many counts of this clonotype. This chain connects TRBV7-9 to TRBJ2-6; D uncertain. The germline V and J ends were trimmed by 6 bases and 1 base, with 10 bases remaining between them. Per the germline V gene, CDR1 is SEHNR and CDR2 is FQNEAQ (reference sequence). This CDR3 region has 15 residues. CDR3 residues: CASSRERSGANVLTF. CDR3 in DNA: TGTGCCAGCAGTAGAGAGAGATCTGGGGCCAACGTCCTGACTTTC.

This clonotype was observed a few times. Being one base from a much bigger clone, this may be a read error. V and J are TRBV20-1 and TRBJ2-1, with no clear D. CDR3 length: 13 residues. From germline, CDR1 is DFQATT and CDR2 SNEGSKA (reference sequence). The CDR3 spells CTALVTVYNEQFF. The CDR3 bases are TGCACTGCTTTGGTGACTGTCTACAATGAGCAGTTCTTC.

This chain links TRBV6-1 with TRBJ2-7; 7 bases align to TRBD2. The length of the CDR3 is 16 residues. CDR1 is MNHNS, CDR2 SASEGT, per germline. Trimming cost V 3 bases and J 0 bases; bases outside gene matches: 8. CDR3 coding DNA: TGTGCCAGCAGTGATCTGGGGGGGGGGAGCTCCTACGAGCAGTACTTC. Amino acid sequence: CASSDLGGGSSYEQYF.

V is TRBV12-3 or TRBV12-4 and J is TRBJ2-3, with unresolved D. V dropped 6 bases and J dropped 4 bases, with 8 bases sitting between them. The CDR3 has 12 amino acids. For the CDR3, the DNA is TGTGCCAGCAGAGGAGAGGCAGATACGCAGTATTTT. It specifies CASRGEADTQYF.